A selection of T cell receptor beta chains follows, all from one sample in a study of beta chain features in type 1 diabetes. Assay used: immunoSEQ multiplex PCR; TCRdb lists only in-frame clones, some missing. The data contain about 260,000 clones, about 20% of them singletons. The sequencing sample was made of naive CD4+ T cells from blood. The receptors derive from a woman between 35 and 50 years old with type 1 diabetes. The CDR3 runs from the conserved cysteine through the conserved F or W. D genes are given only for firm matches. Only some rows state a clone size, as once, few, many or a class for expanded clones.

d_call: .
v_call: TRBV7-2
j_call: TRBJ2-3
clone_size: few
cdr3_nt: TGTGCCAGCAGCGCCTCCCCGAGGCCCACAGATACGCAGTATTTT
cdr3_aa: CASSASPRPTDTQYF

d_call: TRBD2
v_call: TRBV29-1
j_call: TRBJ2-7
clone_size: .
cdr3_nt: TGCAGCGTTATTCTAGCGGGAGCTAGAGAGCAGTACTTC
cdr3_aa: CSVILAGAREQYF

d_call: TRBD2
v_call: TRBV5-1
j_call: TRBJ2-1
clone_size: .
cdr3_nt: TGCGCCAGCAGCTTTTCGTGGGGGGGAGACAATGAGCAGTTCTTC
cdr3_aa: CASSFSWGGDNEQFF

d_call: .
v_call: TRBV4-3
j_call: TRBJ1-1
clone_size: .
cdr3_nt: TGCGCCAGCACCTTCCTCCAGGGATTGAACACTGAAGCTTTCTTT
cdr3_aa: CASTFLQGLNTEAFF

d_call: .
v_call: TRBV28
j_call: TRBJ2-7
clone_size: .
cdr3_nt: TGTGCCAGCAGTTTGTTGAACTCCTTCGGCGGGTACGAGCAGTACTTC
cdr3_aa: CASSLLNSFGGYEQYF

d_call: .
v_call: TRBV18
j_call: TRBJ2-1
clone_size: few
cdr3_nt: TGTGCCAGCTCGTTCTTACAGCACAATGAGCAGTTCTTC
cdr3_aa: CASSFLQHNEQFF

d_call: TRBD2
v_call: TRBV19
j_call: TRBJ2-1
clone_size: .
cdr3_nt: TGTGCCAGTAGTGTCGCACGGGGAGGGCCGGTCTACAATGAGCAGTTCTTC
cdr3_aa: CASSVARGGPVYNEQFF

d_call: .
v_call: TRBV6-6
j_call: TRBJ2-4
clone_size: few
cdr3_nt: TGTGCCAGCAGTTACTCGAGAGGAGAAAACATTCAGTACTTC
cdr3_aa: CASSYSRGENIQYF

d_call: .
v_call: TRBV7-9
j_call: TRBJ2-1
clone_size: .
cdr3_nt: TGTGCCAGCAACACGGGGAGCTCCTACAATGAGCAGTTCTTC
cdr3_aa: CASNTGSSYNEQFF

d_call: .
v_call: TRBV4-2
j_call: TRBJ1-5
clone_size: few
cdr3_nt: TGTGCCAGCAGCCAAGGGGTCCGGGATCAGCCCCAGCATTTT
cdr3_aa: CASSQGVRDQPQHF

d_call: TRBD1
v_call: TRBV7-3
j_call: TRBJ2-7
clone_size: .
cdr3_nt: TGTGCCAGCAGCTCCCGGGACAGCTACGAGCAGTACTTC
cdr3_aa: CASSSRDSYEQYF

d_call: .
v_call: TRBV20-1
j_call: TRBJ1-1
clone_size: few
cdr3_nt: TGCAGTGCTGGGGGGGCGGACGCTTTCTTT
cdr3_aa: CSAGGADAFF

d_call: .
v_call: TRBV7-8
j_call: TRBJ2-5
clone_size: .
cdr3_nt: TGTGCCAGCAGCTTAGGGGAGAAGGAGACCCAGTACTTC
cdr3_aa: CASSLGEKETQYF

d_call: .
v_call: TRBV30
j_call: TRBJ2-1
clone_size: few
cdr3_nt: TGTGCCTCGCGGGTCAGCTCCTACAATGAGCAGTTCTTC
cdr3_aa: CASRVSSYNEQFF

d_call: .
v_call: TRBV7-3
j_call: TRBJ2-1
clone_size: few
cdr3_nt: TGTGCCAGCAGCTCCAACAATGAGCAGTTCTTC
cdr3_aa: CASSSNNEQFF

d_call: .
v_call: TRBV29-1
j_call: TRBJ1-5
clone_size: few
cdr3_nt: TGCAGCGTTATGACAGGAATCGAGCCCCAGCATTTT
cdr3_aa: CSVMTGIEPQHF

d_call: TRBD2
v_call: TRBV9
j_call: TRBJ2-1
clone_size: few
cdr3_nt: TGTGCCAGCAGCCCCTACCCGGGACTAGTGAATAATGAGCAGTTCTTC
cdr3_aa: CASSPYPGLVNNEQFF

d_call: TRBD1
v_call: TRBV4-3
j_call: TRBJ2-4
clone_size: few
cdr3_nt: TGCGCCAGCAGCCAAGAGGGGGACAGGGGTTACATTCAGTACTTC
cdr3_aa: CASSQEGDRGYIQYF

d_call: .
v_call: TRBV7-7
j_call: TRBJ2-5
clone_size: .
cdr3_nt: TGTGCCAGCAGCCCTGACGGGATTAGCGGAGAGACCCAGTACTTC
cdr3_aa: CASSPDGISGETQYF

d_call: TRBD1
v_call: TRBV7-2
j_call: TRBJ2-3
clone_size: few
cdr3_nt: TGTGCCAGCAGCTTAGCCCCCAGGGGGCCCAACACAGATACGCAGTATTTT
cdr3_aa: CASSLAPRGPNTDTQYF

d_call: .
v_call: TRBV5-1
j_call: TRBJ2-5
clone_size: few
cdr3_nt: TGCGCCAGCAGGGACACACAAGAGACCCAGTACTTC
cdr3_aa: CASRDTQETQYF

d_call: .
v_call: TRBV10-3
j_call: TRBJ2-1
clone_size: few
cdr3_nt: TGTGCCATCAGCGCACGGAGCTCCTACAATGAGCAGTTCTTC
cdr3_aa: CAISARSSYNEQFF

d_call: .
v_call: TRBV18
j_call: TRBJ2-3
clone_size: .
cdr3_nt: TGTGCCAGCTCACCAATGGCGGGTTCCACAGATACGCAGTATTTT
cdr3_aa: CASSPMAGSTDTQYF

d_call: .
v_call: TRBV4-1
j_call: TRBJ2-2
clone_size: .
cdr3_nt: TGCGCCAGCAGCCAAGGTTCTACCCGCGTCGGGGAGCTGTTTTTT
cdr3_aa: CASSQGSTRVGELFF

d_call: TRBD2
v_call: TRBV6-1
j_call: TRBJ2-5
clone_size: .
cdr3_nt: TGTGCCAGCAGTGATTCACCGGGACTAGCGGTGCCTGAGACCCAGTACTTC
cdr3_aa: CASSDSPGLAVPETQYF

d_call: .
v_call: TRBV7-2
j_call: TRBJ1-1
clone_size: .
cdr3_nt: TGTGCCAGCAGCTTAGTCGCGGCCGACGCTGAAGCTTTCTTT
cdr3_aa: CASSLVAADAEAFF